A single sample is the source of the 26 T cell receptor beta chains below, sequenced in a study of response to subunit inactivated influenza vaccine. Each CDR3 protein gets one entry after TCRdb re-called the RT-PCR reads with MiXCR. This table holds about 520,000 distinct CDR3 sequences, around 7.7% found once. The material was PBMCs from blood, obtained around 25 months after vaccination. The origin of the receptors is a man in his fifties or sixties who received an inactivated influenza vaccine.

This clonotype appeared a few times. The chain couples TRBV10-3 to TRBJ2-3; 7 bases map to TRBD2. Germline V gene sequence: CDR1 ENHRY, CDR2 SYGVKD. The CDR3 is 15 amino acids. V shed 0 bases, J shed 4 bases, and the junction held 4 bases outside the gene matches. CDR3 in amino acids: CAISESAGFADTQYF. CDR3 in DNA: TGTGCCATCAGTGAGTCAGCGGGATTCGCAGATACGCAGTATTTT.

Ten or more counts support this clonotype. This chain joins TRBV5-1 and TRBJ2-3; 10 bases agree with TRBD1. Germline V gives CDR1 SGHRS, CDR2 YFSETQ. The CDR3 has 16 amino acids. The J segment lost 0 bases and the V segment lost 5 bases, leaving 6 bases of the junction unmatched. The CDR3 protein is CASSPGQGISTDTQYF. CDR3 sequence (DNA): TGCGCCAGCAGTCCGGGACAGGGGATAAGCACAGATACGCAGTATTTT.

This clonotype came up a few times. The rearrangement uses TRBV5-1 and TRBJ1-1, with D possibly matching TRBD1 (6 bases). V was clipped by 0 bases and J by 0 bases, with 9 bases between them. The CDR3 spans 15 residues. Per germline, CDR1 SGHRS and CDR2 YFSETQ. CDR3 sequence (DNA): TGCGCCAGCAGCTTGGGTGGACAGATGAACACTGAAGCTTTCTTT. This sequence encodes CASSLGGQMNTEAFF.

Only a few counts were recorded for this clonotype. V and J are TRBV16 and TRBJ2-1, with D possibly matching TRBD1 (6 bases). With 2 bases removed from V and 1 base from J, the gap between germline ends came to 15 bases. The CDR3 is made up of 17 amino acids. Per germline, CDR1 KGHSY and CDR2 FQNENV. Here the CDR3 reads CASSQTPGAGSYNEQFF. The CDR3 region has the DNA TGTGCCAGCAGCCAAACCCCAGGGGCTGGTTCCTACAATGAGCAGTTCTTC.

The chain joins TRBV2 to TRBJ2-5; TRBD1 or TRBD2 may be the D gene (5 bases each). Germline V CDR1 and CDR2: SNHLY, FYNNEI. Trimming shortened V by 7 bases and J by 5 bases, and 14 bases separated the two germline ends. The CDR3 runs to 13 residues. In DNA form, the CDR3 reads TGTGCCAGCACGGGACGGTTTGATGAGACCCAGTACTTC. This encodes CASTGRFDETQYF.

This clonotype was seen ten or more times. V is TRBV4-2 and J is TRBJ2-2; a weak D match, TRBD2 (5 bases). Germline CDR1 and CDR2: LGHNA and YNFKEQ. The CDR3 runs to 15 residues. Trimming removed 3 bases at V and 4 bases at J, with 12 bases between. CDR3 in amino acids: CASSHVYRGTGELFF. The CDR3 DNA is TGTGCCAGCAGCCATGTATACCGGGGCACCGGGGAGCTGTTTTTT.

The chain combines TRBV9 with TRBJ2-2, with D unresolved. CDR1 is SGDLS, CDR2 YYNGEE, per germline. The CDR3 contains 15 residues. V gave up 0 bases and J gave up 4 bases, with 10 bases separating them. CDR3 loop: CASSVEGMGTGELFF. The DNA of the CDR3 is TGTGCCAGCAGCGTAGAAGGGATGGGCACCGGGGAGCTGTTTTTT.

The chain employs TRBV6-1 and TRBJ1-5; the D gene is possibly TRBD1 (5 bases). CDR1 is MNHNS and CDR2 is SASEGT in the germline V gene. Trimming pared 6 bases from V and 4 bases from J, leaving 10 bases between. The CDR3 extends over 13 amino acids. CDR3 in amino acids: CASRRDGNQPQHF. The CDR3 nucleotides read TGTGCCAGCAGACGGGACGGGAATCAGCCCCAGCATTTT.

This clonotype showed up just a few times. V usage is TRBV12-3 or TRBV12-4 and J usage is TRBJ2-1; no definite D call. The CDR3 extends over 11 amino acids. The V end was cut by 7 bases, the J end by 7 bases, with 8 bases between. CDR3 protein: CASTSANEQFF. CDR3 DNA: TGTGCCAGCACGTCTGCTAATGAGCAGTTCTTC.

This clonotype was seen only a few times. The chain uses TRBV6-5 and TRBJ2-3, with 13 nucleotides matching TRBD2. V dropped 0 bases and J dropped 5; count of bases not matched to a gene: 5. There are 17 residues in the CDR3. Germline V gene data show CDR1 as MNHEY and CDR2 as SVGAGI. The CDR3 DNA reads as TGTGCCAGCAGTTACTCGGGGACTAGCGGGACGATAGATACGCAGTATTTT. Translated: CASSYSGTSGTIDTQYF.

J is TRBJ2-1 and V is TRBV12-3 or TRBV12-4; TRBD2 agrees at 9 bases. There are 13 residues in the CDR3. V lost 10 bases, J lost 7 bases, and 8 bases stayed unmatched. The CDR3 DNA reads TGTGCCACCGGGAAGCGGGAGGAGAATGAGCAGTTCTTC. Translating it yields CATGKREENEQFF.

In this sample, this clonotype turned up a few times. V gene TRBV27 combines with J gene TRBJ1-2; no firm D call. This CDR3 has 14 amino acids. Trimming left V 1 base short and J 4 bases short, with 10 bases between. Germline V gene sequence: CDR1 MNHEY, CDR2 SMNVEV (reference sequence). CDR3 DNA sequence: TGTGCCAGCAGTTTATTCCGGGGTCTCTATGGCTACACCTTC. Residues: CASSLFRGLYGYTF.

For the CDR3, the DNA is TGTGCCAGTAGTCCCCACGGACGGACGATTTACAATGAGCAGTTCTTC. Amino acid sequence: CASSPHGRTIYNEQFF. This chain links TRBV19 with TRBJ2-1; no clear D. With 5 bases removed from V and 4 bases from J, the gap between germline ends came to 18 bases. The CDR3 consists of 16 residues. CDR1 and CDR2 from the germline V gene are LNHDA and SQIVND (reference sequence).

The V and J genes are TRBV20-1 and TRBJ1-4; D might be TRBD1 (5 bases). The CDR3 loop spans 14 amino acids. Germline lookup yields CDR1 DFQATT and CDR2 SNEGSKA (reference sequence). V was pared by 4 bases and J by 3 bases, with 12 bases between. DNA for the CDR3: TGCAGTGCTACCCACATAGGGGCTAATGAAAAACTGTTTTTT. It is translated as CSATHIGANEKLFF.

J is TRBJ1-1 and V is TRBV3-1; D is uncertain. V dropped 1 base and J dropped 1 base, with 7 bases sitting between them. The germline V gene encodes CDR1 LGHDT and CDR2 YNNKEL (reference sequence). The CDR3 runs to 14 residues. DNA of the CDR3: TGTGCCAGCAGCCAAGGACGATGGAACACTGAAGCTTTCTTT. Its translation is CASSQGRWNTEAFF. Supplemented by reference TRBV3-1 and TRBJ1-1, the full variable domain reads DTAVSQTPKYLVTQMGNDKSIKCEQNLGHDTMYWYKQDSKKFLKIMFSYNNKELIINETVPNRFSPKSPDKAHLNLHINSLELGDSAVYFCASSQGRWNTEAFFGQGTRLTVV.

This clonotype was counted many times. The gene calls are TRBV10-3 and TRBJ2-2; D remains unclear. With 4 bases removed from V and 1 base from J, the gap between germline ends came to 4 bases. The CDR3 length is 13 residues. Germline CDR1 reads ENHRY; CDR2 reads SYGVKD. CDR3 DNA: TGTGCCATCAGTGCAGGGAACACCGGGGAGCTGTTTTTT. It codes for CAISAGNTGELFF.

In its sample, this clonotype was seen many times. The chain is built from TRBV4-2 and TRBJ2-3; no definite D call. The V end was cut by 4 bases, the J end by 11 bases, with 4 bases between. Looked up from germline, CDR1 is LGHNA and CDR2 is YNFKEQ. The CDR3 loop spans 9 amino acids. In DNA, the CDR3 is TGTGCCAGCAGCCCCATGCAGTATTTT. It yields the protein CASSPMQYF.

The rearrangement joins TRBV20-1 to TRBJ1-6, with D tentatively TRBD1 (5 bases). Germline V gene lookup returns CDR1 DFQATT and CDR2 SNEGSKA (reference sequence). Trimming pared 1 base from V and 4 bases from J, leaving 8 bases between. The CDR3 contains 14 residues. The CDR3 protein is CSARGRGYNSPLHF. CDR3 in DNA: TGCAGTGCTAGAGGCCGGGGGTATAATTCACCCCTCCACTTT.

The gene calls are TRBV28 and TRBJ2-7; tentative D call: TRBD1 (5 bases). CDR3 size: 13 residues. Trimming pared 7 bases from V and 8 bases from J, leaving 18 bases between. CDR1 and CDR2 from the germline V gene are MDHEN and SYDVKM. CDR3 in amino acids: CASNPGRQTKQYF. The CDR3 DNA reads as TGTGCCAGCAACCCGGGTCGACAGACCAAGCAGTACTTC.

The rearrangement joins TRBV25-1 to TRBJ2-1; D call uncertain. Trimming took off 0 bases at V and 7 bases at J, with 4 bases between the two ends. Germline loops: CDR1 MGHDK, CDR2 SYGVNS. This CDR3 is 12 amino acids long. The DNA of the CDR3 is TGTGCCAGCAGTGAATATCGAAATGAGCAGTTCTTC. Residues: CASSEYRNEQFF.

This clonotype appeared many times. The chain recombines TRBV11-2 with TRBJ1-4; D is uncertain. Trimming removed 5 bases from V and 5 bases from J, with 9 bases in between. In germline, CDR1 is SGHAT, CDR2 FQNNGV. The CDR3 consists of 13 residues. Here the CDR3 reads CASSVHRNEKLFF. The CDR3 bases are TGTGCCAGCAGCGTCCACAGAAATGAAAAACTGTTTTTT.

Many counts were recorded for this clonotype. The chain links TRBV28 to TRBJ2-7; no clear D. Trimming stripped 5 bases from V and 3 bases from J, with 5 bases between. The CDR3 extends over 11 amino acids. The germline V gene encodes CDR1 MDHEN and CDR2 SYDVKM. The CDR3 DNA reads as TGTGCCAGCAGTCCCGACTACGAGCAGTACTTC. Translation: CASSPDYEQYF.

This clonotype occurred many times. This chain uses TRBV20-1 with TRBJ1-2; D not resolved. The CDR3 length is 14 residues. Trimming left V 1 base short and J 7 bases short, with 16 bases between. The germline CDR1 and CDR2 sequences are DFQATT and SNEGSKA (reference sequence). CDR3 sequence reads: CSARVDPRPTGYTF. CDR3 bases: TGCAGTGCTAGAGTGGACCCCCGTCCCACTGGCTACACCTTC.

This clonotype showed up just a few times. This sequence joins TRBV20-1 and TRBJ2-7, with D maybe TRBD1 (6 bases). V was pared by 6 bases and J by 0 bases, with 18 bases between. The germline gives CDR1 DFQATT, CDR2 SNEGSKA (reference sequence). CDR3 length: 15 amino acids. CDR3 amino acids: CSAIDDRPSSYEQYF. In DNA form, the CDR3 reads TGCAGTGCGATAGATGACAGGCCTAGCTCCTACGAGCAGTACTTC.

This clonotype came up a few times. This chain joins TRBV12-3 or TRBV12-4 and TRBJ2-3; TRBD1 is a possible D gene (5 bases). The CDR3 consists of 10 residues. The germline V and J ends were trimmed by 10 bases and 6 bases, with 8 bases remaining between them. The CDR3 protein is CATNRDTQYF. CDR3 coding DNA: TGTGCCACCAACAGGGATACGCAGTATTTT.

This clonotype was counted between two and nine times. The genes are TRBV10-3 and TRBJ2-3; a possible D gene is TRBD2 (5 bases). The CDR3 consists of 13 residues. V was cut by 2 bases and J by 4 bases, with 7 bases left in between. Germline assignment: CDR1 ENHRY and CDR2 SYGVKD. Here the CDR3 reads CAISEEGSDTQYF. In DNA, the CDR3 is TGTGCCATCAGTGAGGAGGGTTCAGATACGCAGTATTTT.